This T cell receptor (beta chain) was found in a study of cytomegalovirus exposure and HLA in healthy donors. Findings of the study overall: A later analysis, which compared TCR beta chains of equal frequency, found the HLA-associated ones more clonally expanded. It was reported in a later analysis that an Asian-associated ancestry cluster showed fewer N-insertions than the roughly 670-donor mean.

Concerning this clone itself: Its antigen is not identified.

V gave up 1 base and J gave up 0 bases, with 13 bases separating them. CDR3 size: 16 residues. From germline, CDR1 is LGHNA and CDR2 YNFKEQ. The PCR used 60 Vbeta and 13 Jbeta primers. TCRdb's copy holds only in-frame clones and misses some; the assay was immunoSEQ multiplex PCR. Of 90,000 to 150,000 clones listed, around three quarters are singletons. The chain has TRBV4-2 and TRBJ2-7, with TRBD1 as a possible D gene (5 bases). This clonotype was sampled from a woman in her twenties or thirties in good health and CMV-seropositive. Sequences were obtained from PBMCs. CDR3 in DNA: TGTGCCAGCAGCCAAGGGGGTTTGACAGACTCCTACGAGCAGTACTTC. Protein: CASSQGGLTDSYEQYF.